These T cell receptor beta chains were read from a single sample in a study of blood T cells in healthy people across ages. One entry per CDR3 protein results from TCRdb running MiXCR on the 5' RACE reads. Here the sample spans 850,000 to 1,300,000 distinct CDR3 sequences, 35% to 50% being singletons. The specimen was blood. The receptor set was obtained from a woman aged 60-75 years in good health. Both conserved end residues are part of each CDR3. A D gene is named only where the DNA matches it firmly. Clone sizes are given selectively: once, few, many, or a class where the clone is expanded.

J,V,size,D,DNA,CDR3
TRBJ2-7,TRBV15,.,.,TGTGCCACCAGCAGGGCCGGGACGGAATACGAGCAGTACTTC,CATSRAGTEYEQYF
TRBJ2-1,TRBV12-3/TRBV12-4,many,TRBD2,TGTGCCAGCAGATGGACTAGCGCCAATGAGCAGTTCTTC,CASRWTSANEQFF
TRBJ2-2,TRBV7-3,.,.,TGTGCCAGCAGCTTTCTATCGAACACCGGGGAGCTGTTTTTT,CASSFLSNTGELFF
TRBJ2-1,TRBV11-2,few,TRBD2,TGTGCCAGCAGCGGCACTAGCGGGGCCGGGGGGGAGCAGTTCTTC,CASSGTSGAGGEQFF
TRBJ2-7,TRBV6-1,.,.,TGTGCCAGCAGTGCCCGCGGGGGCCTCTCCTACGAGCAGTACTTC,CASSARGGLSYEQYF
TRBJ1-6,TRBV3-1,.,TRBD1,TGTGCCAGCAGCCACCTGACAGGGCCGGGGCTTAATTCACCCCTCCACTTT,CASSHLTGPGLNSPLHF
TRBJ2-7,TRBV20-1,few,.,TGCAGTGCTAGAGGGCCGACAGGTTCCTACGAGCAGTACTTC,CSARGPTGSYEQYF
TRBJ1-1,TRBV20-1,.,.,TGCAGTGCCGCCCCCAGGGCGAACACTGAAGCTTTCTTT,CSAAPRANTEAFF
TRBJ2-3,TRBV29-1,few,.,TGCAGCGTTGGTTTCAGACTCCGCACAGATACGCAGTATTTT,CSVGFRLRTDTQYF
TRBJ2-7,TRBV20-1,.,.,TGCAGTGGGGGCACTGACTCCTACGAGCAGTACTTC,CSGGTDSYEQYF
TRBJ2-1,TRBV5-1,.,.,TGCGCCAGCAGCGACCCTAGCGAGGACTACAATGAGCAGTTCTTC,CASSDPSEDYNEQFF
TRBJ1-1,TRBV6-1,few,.,TGTGCCAGCAGGGTAAAACAGACGATGAACACTGAAGCTTTCTTT,CASRVKQTMNTEAFF
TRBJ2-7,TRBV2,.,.,TGTGCCAGCAGTCAGAGGAGCTCCTACAATGAGCAGTACTTC,CASSQRSSYNEQYF
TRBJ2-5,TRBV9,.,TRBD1,TGTGCCAGCAGCGTAGAAGCGGGGACAGGGTCGAGGGAGCAGTACTTC,CASSVEAGTGSREQYF
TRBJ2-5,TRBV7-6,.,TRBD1,TGTGCCAGCAGCACCCCGACAGGGGCTCAAGAGACCCAGTACTTC,CASSTPTGAQETQYF
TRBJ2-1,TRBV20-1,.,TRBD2,TGCAGTGCTCCCTCGTTGCGGGAGGGGTTCTACAATGAGCAGTTCTTC,CSAPSLREGFYNEQFF
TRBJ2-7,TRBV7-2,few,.,TGTGCCAGCAGCTTACCTTCCGGGACGAACGAGCAGTACTTC,CASSLPSGTNEQYF
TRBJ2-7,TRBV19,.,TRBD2,TGTGCCAGTAGTATACGAGGGGACGGACTAGCGGGAGACGGGCAGTACTTC,CASSIRGDGLAGDGQYF
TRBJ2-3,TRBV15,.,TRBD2,TGTGCCACCAGCGGATCAGGGAGGGAGACAGATACGCGGTATTTT,CATSGSGRETDTRYF
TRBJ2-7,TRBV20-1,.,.,TGCAGTGCTAGAGATCGAGAGAGGTTCTACGAGCAGTACTTC,CSARDRERFYEQYF
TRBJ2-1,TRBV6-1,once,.,TGTGCCAGCAGTGAAGAGGGGTTTGGTGAGCAGTTCTTC,CASSEEGFGEQFF
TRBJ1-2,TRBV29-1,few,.,TGCAGCGTTGTCCTCGCAGGGAGGGACTATGGCTACACCTTC,CSVVLAGRDYGYTF
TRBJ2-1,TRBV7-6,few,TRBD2,TGTGCCAGCAGCTTAGCGCTCCAGCGGGAGGGTGAGCAGTTCTTC,CASSLALQREGEQFF
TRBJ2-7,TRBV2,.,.,TGTGCCAGCAGTGGCGGCAGAACTCTCTCCTACGAGCAGTACTTC,CASSGGRTLSYEQYF
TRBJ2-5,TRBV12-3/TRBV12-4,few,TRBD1,TGTGCCAGCACCAAAGGGGGCAGGGCGGACCAAGAGACCCAGTACTTC,CASTKGGRADQETQYF
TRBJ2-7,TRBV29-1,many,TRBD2,TGCAGCGTTGTGGGGAGACCTACTAGCGGGAGATCCCACGAGCAGTACTTC,CSVVGRPTSGRSHEQYF
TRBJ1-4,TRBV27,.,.,TGTGCCAGCAGTTTATGGGGGACTAATGCAAAACTGTTTTTT,CASSLWGTNAKLFF
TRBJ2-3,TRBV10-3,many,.,TGTGCCATCAGTGAAGGAGATACGCAGTATTTT,CAISEGDTQYF